The 18 T cell receptor beta chains below all came from one sample that was sequenced in a study of regulatory T cells in long-lasting Graves disease. Researchers made TCR beta libraries by using iRepertoire HTBI primers and running Arm-PCR on CDR3 regions. Each CDR3 protein is one row after TCRdb ran MiXCR on the multiplex PCR reads. The table has a few hundred thousand distinct CDR3 sequences, 10% to 15% seen once. Time point specified: newly diagnosed GD, antithyroid drugs for less than 3 months. The TCR library was made from RNA that had been extracted from PBMCs in TRIzol. These data also formed part of another study, on T cells in Graves' hyperthyroidism and ophthalmopathy.

The sample in question was peripheral blood mononuclear cells (PBMCs), obtained at new diagnosis, from a patient treated with antithyroid drugs. The receptors shown here come from a woman between 18 and 29 years old with Graves disease.

In its sample, this clonotype was seen a few times. The CDR3 does not end in the conserved phenylalanine or tryptophan, so this is likely a read error. The genes are TRBV28 and TRBJ1-1; D unclear. CDR1 is MDHEN and CDR2 is SYDVKM in the germline V gene. The CDR3 consists of 16 residues. Trimming removed 7 bases from V and 0 bases from J, with 18 bases in between. The chain's CDR3 is CASILQASALNTEAFS. The CDR3 DNA is TGTGCCAGCATTCTTCAGGCCTCTGCTTTGAACACTGAAGCTTTCTCT.

This clonotype was picked up many times. This sequence joins TRBV7-9 and TRBJ2-1, with a weak D call TRBD1 (5 bases). Germline-derived CDR1 and CDR2 are SEHNR and FQNEAQ (reference sequence). This CDR3 contains 13 residues. The CDR3 nucleotides read TGTGCGCTACTAAGGGGTTCCTACAATGAGCAGTTCTTC. This codes for CALLRGSYNEQFF.

In this sample, this clonotype turned up many times. This sequence joins TRBV6-9 and TRBJ2-7, with 8 bases that match TRBD2. The V segment lost 3 bases and the J segment 0 bases; nucleotides outside the gene matches: 19. Germline-derived CDR1 and CDR2 are MNHGY and SVAAGI. The CDR3 spans 20 residues. CDR3 DNA: TGTGCCAGCAGTTACTCCATCCGGGTGGTACTAGCGGTAAACTCCTACGAGCAGTACTTC. It encodes CASSYSIRVVLAVNSYEQYF.

V is TRBV19 and J is TRBJ1-1; unclear D gene. V lost 2 bases and J lost 0, with 4 bases in between. Germline-derived CDR1 and CDR2 are LNHDA and SQIVND (reference sequence). The CDR3 runs 13 residues. CDR3 protein: CASSIRVNTEAFF. In DNA form, the CDR3 reads TGTGCCAGTAGTATACGGGTGAACACTGAAGCTTTCTTT.

This clonotype was seen at least ten times. The V call is TRBV6-5, the J call TRBJ2-1; 9 bases line up with TRBD2. Germline CDR1 MNHEY, CDR2 SVGAGI. The CDR3 runs to 21 residues. Germline trimming cut 2 bases from V and 6 bases from J; bases unmatched to any gene: 23. CDR3 nucleotide sequence: TGTGCCAGCAGTTACCCCCAAGAAGGGCTAGCGGGGATACTCATCCTCAATGAGCAGTTCTTC. Amino acids: CASSYPQEGLAGILILNEQFF.

This clonotype was detected many times. V is TRBV7-9 and J is TRBJ2-1; D tentatively reads TRBD1 or TRBD2 (5 bases each). Germline values: CDR1 SEHNR, CDR2 FQNEAQ (reference sequence). Trimming shortened V by 8 bases and J by 4 bases, and 21 bases separated the two germline ends. The CDR3 loop spans 16 amino acids. In DNA form, the CDR3 reads TGTGCCAGCCCCTCCACGGGACGGATGACATACAATGAGCAGTTCTTC. Its protein product is CASPSTGRMTYNEQFF.

This clonotype was recorded at least ten times. The chain uses TRBV7-3 and TRBJ1-5; a possible D gene is TRBD1 (5 bases). The CDR3 is 15 residues long. V dropped 2 bases and J dropped 3 bases, with 11 bases sitting between them. Germline values: CDR1 SGHTA, CDR2 FQGTGA. The CDR3, as DNA: TGTGCCAGCAGCTTAGTCCAGGGTTCCAATCAGCCCCAGCATTTT. Translating gives CASSLVQGSNQPQHF.

In its sample, this clonotype was seen many times. This chain connects TRBV19 to TRBJ2-1; TRBD1 matches 7 bases. V lost 7 bases to trimming and J lost 7 bases; unmatched junction nucleotides: 7. Germline CDR1 and CDR2: LNHDA and SQIVND (reference sequence). The CDR3 runs to 13 residues. DNA of the CDR3: TGTGCCAGTATGGGACAGACCCTAAATGAGCAGTTCTTC. Translation: CASMGQTLNEQFF.

This clonotype was seen at least ten times. The chain employs TRBV2 and TRBJ1-4; weak D call: TRBD1 (6 bases). This CDR3 has 18 amino acids. V was cut by 7 bases and J by 8 bases, with 29 bases left in between. Per germline, CDR1 SNHLY and CDR2 FYNNEI. The CDR3 coding sequence is TGTGCCAGCATGGAACGACAGGCTTCAAAGTTCTCACTCGAAAAACTGTTTTTT. Translation gives CASMERQASKFSLEKLFF.

This clonotype was detected many times. The gene calls are TRBV6-2 or TRBV6-3 and TRBJ1-2, with 9 bases fitting TRBD1. Germline assignment: CDR1 MNHEY and CDR2 SVGEGT. V lost 2 bases to trimming and J lost 7 bases; unmatched junction nucleotides: 11. There are 16 residues in the CDR3. CDR3 nucleotides: TGTGCCAGCAGTTACCGTCCCGGGACAGGGTTCGGTGGCTACACCTTC. This translates into CASSYRPGTGFGGYTF.

In DNA, the CDR3 is TGTGCCATCAGTGAGGAGGGTTCGAACACTGAAGCTTTCTTT. It yields the protein CAISEEGSNTEAFF. The chain uses TRBV10-3 and TRBJ1-1; no firm D call. Germline CDR1 and CDR2: ENHRY and SYGVKD. The CDR3 has 14 residues. Trimming removed 2 bases from V and 1 base from J, with 8 bases in between.

This clonotype was picked up a small number of times. A read error may produce the germline difference seen at one junction end. The J gene is TRBJ2-1, the V gene TRBV7-2, with D unclear. Germline lookup yields CDR1 SGHTA and CDR2 FQGNSA. This CDR3 comprises 16 residues. The CDR3 DNA reads TGTGCCAGCAGCTTACCTCTGACCCGAGCTCAAGAGACCCGGTACTTC. Protein: CASSLPLTRAQETRYF. The full variable domain, rest sourced from reference TRBV7-2 and TRBJ2-1, is GAGVSQSPSNKVTEKGKDVELRCDPISGHTALYWYRQSLGQGLEFLIYFQGNSAPDKSGLPSDRFSAERTGGSVSTLTIQRTQQEDSAVYLCASSLPLTRAQETRYFGPGTRLTVL.

This chain joins TRBV29-1 and TRBJ2-2; no firm D call. Trimming left V 5 bases short and J 0 bases short, with 13 bases between. Germline V gives CDR1 SQVTM, CDR2 ANQGSEA. CDR3 length: 15 amino acids. CDR3 residues: CSVSKFGANTGELFF. CDR3 nucleotide sequence: TGCAGCGTTTCCAAATTTGGGGCGAACACCGGGGAGCTGTTTTTT.

This clonotype has just a few counts. J is TRBJ2-3 and V is TRBV10-2, with unresolved D. The CDR3 totals 15 residues. Trimming pared 3 bases from V and 3 bases from J, leaving 13 bases between. The germline V gene has CDR1 WSHSY and CDR2 SAAADI. The CDR3: CASSDRYQRTDTQYF. CDR3 sequence (DNA): TGCGCCAGCAGTGACAGGTATCAACGGACAGATACGCAGTATTTT.

Points on this clonotype: This sequence is one base from a far larger clone and is likely a read error. The J gene is TRBJ2-1, the V gene TRBV24-1; 15 nucleotides agree with TRBD2. The closer fit of TRBJ2-5 to the DNA end suggests the J call may be wrong. Germline lookup yields CDR1 KGHDR and CDR2 SFDVKD. The length of the CDR3 is 18 residues. The chain's CDR3 is CATSDFAGLAGGQEIQYF. CDR3 nucleotides: TGTGCCACCAGTGATTTTGCTGGACTAGCGGGAGGGCAAGAGATCCAGTACTTC.

This clonotype was counted many times. The V call is TRBV20-1, the J call TRBJ2-1; 10 bases align to TRBD2. The junction had 7 bases not matched to a gene; V was cut back by 3 bases and J by 5 bases. The CDR3 runs to 15 residues. CDR1 is DFQATT, CDR2 SNEGSKA, per germline (reference sequence). The CDR3 DNA sequence: TGCAGTGCTAGTAGTAGCGGGAGGACGGACAATGAGCAGTTCTTC. The encoded protein is CSASSSGRTDNEQFF.

This clonotype has at least ten counts. J is TRBJ2-1 and V is TRBV27; D is undetermined. Germline values: CDR1 MNHEY, CDR2 SMNVEV (reference sequence). The CDR3 has 13 residues. V was trimmed by 5 bases and J by 4 bases, leaving 9 bases between them. CDR3 in DNA: TGTGCCAGCAGTGACACCTATTACAATGAGCAGTTCTTC. Translated: CASSDTYYNEQFF.

This clonotype has a handful of counts. A single base separates this from a much larger clone, so it may be a read error. This chain uses TRBV12-3 or TRBV12-4 with TRBJ1-2, with a tentative D call TRBD1 (6 bases). The V end lost 5 bases, the J end lost 8 bases, and 18 bases lay between the germline ends. The CDR3 is made up of 14 amino acids. The CDR3 sequence: CASSRGRGGGGYTF. The CDR3 coding sequence is TGTGCCAGCAGTCGGGGCAGGGGCGGAGGAGGCTACACCTTC.